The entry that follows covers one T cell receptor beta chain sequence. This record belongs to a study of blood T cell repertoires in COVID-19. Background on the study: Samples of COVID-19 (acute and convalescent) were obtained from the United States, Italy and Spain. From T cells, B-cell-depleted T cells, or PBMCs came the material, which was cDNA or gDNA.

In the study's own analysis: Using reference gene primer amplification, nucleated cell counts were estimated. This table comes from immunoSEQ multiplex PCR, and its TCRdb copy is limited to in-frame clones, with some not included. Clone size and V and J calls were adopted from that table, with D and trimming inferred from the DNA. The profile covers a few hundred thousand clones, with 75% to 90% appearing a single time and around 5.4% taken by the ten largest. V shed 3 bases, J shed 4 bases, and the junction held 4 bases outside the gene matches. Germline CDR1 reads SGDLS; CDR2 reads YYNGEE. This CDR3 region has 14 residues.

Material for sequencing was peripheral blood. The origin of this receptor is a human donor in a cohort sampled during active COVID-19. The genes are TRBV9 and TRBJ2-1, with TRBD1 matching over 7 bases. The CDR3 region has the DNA TGTGCCAGCAGCGCTAACAGGGGATACAATGAGCAGTTCTTC. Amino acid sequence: CASSANRGYNEQFF.